These T cell receptor beta chains were read from a single sample in a study of blood T cell repertoires in COVID-19. Profiled with immunoSEQ multiplex PCR; TCRdb holds only in-frame clones, not every one. The table includes 100,000 to 120,000 clones, 72% detected once. Sequenced sample: peripheral blood. All receptors come from a woman aged 55-69 years with acute or convalescent COVID-19. Each CDR3 is given without its conserved first and last residue. The D gene is left open where the match is weak.

v_call d_call cdr3_aa
TRBV19 TRBD1 ASSLGTGVNQPQH
TRBV10-1 TRBD1 ASSLDRAGEQF
TRBV10-3 TRBD1 AIKGAALSYGYT
TRBV7-2 TRBD1 ASSLDEGARGYT
TRBV6-2/TRBV6-3 . ASSYSTGKQPQH
TRBV7-9 . ASSPGRWDPEAF
TRBV10-1 . ASSKRRSSYEQY
TRBV19 TRBD1 ASSIVTGGEQY
TRBV6-6 . ASSYSGDQGEKLF
TRBV7-2 . ASSLGSSNTEAF
TRBV10-3 TRBD1 AIMGQLNSPLH
TRBV19 . ASSPGGGPNYGYT
TRBV6-5 . ASSWEGRGKLF
TRBV18 . ASSPRQISNQPQH
TRBV3-1/TRBV3-2 . ASSQKGGGRTEAF